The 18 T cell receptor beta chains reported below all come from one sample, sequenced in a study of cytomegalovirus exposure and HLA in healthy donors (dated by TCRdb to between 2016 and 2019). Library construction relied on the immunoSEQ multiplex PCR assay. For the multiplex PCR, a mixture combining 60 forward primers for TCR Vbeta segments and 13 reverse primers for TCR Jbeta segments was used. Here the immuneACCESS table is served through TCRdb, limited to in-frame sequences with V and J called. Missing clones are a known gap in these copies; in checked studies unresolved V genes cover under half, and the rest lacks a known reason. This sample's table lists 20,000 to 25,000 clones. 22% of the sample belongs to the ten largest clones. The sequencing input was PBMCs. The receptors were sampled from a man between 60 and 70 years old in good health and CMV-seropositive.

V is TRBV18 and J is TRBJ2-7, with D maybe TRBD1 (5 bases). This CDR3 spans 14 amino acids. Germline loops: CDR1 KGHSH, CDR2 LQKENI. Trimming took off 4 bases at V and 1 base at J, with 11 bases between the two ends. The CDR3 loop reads CASSLKRQSYEQYF. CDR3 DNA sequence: TGTGCCAGCTCACTAAAGAGACAGTCCTACGAGCAGTACTTC.

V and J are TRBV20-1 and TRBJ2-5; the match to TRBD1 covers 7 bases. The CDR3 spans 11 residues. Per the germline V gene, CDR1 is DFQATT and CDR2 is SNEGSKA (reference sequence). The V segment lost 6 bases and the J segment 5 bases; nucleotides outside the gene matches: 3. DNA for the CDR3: TGCAGTGCCACGACAGGGGAGACCCAGTACTTC. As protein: CSATTGETQYF.

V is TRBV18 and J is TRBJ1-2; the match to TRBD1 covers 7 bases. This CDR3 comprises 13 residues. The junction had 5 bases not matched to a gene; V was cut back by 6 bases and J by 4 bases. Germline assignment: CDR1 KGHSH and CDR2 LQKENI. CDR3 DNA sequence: TGTGCCAGCTCTCATACAGGGGCCTATGGCTACACCTTC. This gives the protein CASSHTGAYGYTF.

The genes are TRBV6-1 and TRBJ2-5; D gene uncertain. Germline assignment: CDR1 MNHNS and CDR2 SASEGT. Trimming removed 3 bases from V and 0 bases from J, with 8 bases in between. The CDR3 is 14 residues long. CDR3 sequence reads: CASSELRNQETQYF. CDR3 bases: TGTGCCAGCAGTGAGCTGAGGAACCAAGAGACCCAGTACTTC.

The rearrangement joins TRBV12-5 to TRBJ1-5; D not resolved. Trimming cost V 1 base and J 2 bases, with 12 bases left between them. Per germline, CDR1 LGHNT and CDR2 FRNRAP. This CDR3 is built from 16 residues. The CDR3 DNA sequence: TGTGCTAGTGGTTTGGCCCCCAGCGCCCGCAATCAGCCCCAGCATTTT. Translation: CASGLAPSARNQPQHF.

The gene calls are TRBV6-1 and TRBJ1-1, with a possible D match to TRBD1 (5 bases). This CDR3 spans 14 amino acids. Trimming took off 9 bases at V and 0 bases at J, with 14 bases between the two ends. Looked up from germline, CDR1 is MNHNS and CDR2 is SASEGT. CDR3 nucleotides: TGTGCCAGTGTGGGCAGGGTCATGAACACTGAAGCTTTCTTT. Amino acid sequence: CASVGRVMNTEAFF.

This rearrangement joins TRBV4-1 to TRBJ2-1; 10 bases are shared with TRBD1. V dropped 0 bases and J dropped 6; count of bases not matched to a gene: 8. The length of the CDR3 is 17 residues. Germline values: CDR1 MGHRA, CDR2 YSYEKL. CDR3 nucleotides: TGCGCCAGCAGCCAAGATCGAGGGACAGGGGTGGTCAATGAGCAGTTCTTC. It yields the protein CASSQDRGTGVVNEQFF.

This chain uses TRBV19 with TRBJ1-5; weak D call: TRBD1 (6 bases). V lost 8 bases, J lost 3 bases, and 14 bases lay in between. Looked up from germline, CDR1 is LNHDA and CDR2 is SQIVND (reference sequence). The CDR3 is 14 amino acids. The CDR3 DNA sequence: TGTGCCAGTGGGACACCGGGAAACAATCAGCCCCAGCATTTT. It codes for CASGTPGNNQPQHF.

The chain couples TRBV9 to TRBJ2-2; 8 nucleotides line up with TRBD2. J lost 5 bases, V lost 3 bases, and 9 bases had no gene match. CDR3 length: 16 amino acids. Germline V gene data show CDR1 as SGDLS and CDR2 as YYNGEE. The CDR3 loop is CASSAPGLEMTGELFF. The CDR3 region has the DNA TGTGCCAGCAGCGCCCCGGGACTAGAAATGACCGGGGAGCTGTTTTTT.

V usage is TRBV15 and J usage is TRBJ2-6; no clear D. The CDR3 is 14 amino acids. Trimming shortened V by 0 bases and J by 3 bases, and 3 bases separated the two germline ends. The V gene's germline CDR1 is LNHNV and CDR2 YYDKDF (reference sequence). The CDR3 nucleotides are TGTGCCACCAGCAGAGATCATGGGGCCAACGTCCTGACTTTC. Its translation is CATSRDHGANVLTF.

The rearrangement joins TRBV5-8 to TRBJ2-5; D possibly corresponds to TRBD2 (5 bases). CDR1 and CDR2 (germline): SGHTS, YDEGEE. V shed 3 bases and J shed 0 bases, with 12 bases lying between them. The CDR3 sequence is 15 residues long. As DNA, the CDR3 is TGTGCCAGCAGCTACCGGGATCTGTACCAAGAGACCCAGTACTTC. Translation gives CASSYRDLYQETQYF.

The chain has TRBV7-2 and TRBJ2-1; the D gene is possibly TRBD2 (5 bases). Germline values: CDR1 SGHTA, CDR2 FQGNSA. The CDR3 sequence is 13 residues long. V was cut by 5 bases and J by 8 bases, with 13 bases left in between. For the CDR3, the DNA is TGTGCCAGCAGCACCACTAGAGGCGATGAGCAGTTCTTC. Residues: CASSTTRGDEQFF.

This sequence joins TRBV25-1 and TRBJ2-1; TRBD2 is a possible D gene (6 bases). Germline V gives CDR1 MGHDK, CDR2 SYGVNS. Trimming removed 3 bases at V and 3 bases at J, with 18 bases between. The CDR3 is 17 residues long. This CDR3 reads CASSEREEGGLYNEQFF. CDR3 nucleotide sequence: TGTGCCAGCAGTGAGCGCGAGGAGGGAGGCCTCTACAATGAGCAGTTCTTC.

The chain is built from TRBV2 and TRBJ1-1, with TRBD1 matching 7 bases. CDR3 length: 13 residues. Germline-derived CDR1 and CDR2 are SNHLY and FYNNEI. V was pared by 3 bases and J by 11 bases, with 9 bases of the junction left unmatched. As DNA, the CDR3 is TGTGCCAGCAGTGACCGACAGGGTTTGCGGGCTTTCTTT. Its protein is CASSDRQGLRAFF. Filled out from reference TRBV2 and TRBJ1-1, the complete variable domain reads EPEVTQTPSHQVTQMGQEVILRCVPISNHLYFYWYRQILGQKVEFLVSFYNNEISEKSEIFDDQFSVERPDGSNFTLKIRSTKLEDSAMYFCASSDRQGLRAFFGQGTRLTVV.

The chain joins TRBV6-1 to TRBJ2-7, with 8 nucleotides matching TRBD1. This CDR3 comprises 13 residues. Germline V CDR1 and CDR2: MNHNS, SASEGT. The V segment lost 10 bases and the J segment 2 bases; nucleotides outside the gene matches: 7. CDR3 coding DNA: TGTGCCACCAGGACAGGGAAAACCTACGAGCAGTACTTC. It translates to CATRTGKTYEQYF.

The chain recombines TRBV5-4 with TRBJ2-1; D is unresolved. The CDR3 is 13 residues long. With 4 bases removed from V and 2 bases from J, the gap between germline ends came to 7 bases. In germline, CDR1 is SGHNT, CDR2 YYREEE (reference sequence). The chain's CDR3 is CASSTDTYNEQFF. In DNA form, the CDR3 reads TGTGCCAGCAGCACCGACACCTACAATGAGCAGTTCTTC.

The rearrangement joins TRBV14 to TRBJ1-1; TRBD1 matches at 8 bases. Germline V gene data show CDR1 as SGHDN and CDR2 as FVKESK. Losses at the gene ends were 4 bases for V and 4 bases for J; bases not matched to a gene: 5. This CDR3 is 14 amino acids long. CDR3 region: CASSRLGQGTEAFF. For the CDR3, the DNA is TGTGCCAGCAGCCGACTAGGACAGGGCACTGAAGCTTTCTTT.

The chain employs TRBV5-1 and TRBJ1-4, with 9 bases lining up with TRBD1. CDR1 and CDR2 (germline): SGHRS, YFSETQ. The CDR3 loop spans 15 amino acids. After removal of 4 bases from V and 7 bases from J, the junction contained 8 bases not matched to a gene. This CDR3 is CASSRTGTGSEKLFF. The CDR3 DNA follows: TGCGCCAGCAGCCGAACCGGGACAGGGAGTGAAAAACTGTTTTTT.